This TCR beta chain was recorded in a study of blood T cell repertoires in COVID-19. Study-level background: From T cells, B-cell-depleted T cells, or PBMCs came the material, which was cDNA or gDNA.

Profiled with immunoSEQ multiplex PCR; TCRdb holds only in-frame clones, not every one. The sample carries fewer than 350,000 clones, about nine tenths recorded once. The study recruited people aged 18 to 89 years across approximately 24 US areas. This clone was recorded once. The sample carries other DNA sequences with the same CDR3. CDR3 size: 14 residues. Deletions cut 2 bases from V and 1 base from J, with 8 bases between. Germline values: CDR1 SGHRS, CDR2 YFSETQ. This TCR was recovered from a woman aged 30 to 39 who had been exposed to COVID-19. The sample consisted of PBMCs or T cells enriched from blood (not recorded which). V gene TRBV5-1 combines with J gene TRBJ2-3; D is possibly TRBD2 (6 bases). The CDR3 spells CASSFGGGTDTQYF. Here the CDR3 DNA reads TGCGCCAGCAGCTTCGGAGGGGGCACAGATACGCAGTATTTT.